This T cell receptor beta chain derives from a study of blood T cells in healthy people across ages. The study's findings and limits: Strong correlation existed between TCR beta diversity and naive T cell percentage. Possibly confounding the expanded clonotype changes was the fact that donor CMV status was unknown. Roughly linear age-related decline in beta diversity appeared, significant by age 40.

The ends lost 1 base at V and 5 bases at J; junction bases unmatched: 6. The CDR3 length is 16 residues. Germline V gene lookup returns CDR1 SGHTA and CDR2 FQGNSA. Sample-barcoded 5' priming and a J-beta primer mix drove a second PCR of about 6 to 12 cycles. TCRdb re-analysed the 5' RACE reads in MiXCR, keeping a single row per CDR3 protein. The top ten hold over 3.5% of the sample, which has approximately 1.5 million distinct CDR3 sequences, roughly two fifths seen once. This clonotype occurred a few times. Its antigen is unidentified. The chain joins TRBV7-2 to TRBJ2-1, with 9 bases lining up with TRBD2. This clonotype originated in a woman aged 18 to 35 in good health. The sample consisted of blood. The CDR3 is CASSLGLAGIHNEQFF. The CDR3 DNA sequence: TGTGCCAGCAGCTTAGGGCTAGCGGGAATACACAATGAGCAGTTCTTC.